This TCR beta chain stems from a study of regulatory T cells in long-lasting Graves disease. The sample's time point: newly diagnosed GD, antithyroid drugs for less than 3 months. PBMCs were the source of the RNA used for TCR sequencing. Criteria from the American Thyroid Association guidelines were applied to diagnose Graves' disease. The V end lost 10 bases, the J end lost 0 bases, and 15 bases lay between the germline ends. The CDR3 is made up of 14 amino acids. Germline CDR1 is SEHNR and CDR2 is FQNEAQ (reference sequence). According to the study, TCR beta libraries were built with iRepertoire HTBI primers and CDR3-region Arm-PCR. A single record per CDR3 protein comes from TCRdb applying MiXCR to the multiplex PCR reads. Of fewer than 450,000 distinct CDR3 sequences in the sample, 15% were seen once. These data were also reused for a study on T cells in Graves' hyperthyroidism and ophthalmopathy. That work adds: Most clonotypes expanded in the thyroid (above 0.001) were also present in blood. Separation of ophthalmopathy from stable hyperthyroidism was achieved by a 13 V-J model.

This receptor was taken from a woman aged 40 to 50 with Graves disease. Sequences were derived from peripheral blood mononuclear cells (PBMCs), sampled at new diagnosis, from a patient treated with antithyroid drugs. V usage is TRBV7-9 and J usage is TRBJ1-1; D remains unclear. The CDR3 loop reads CANPWEYLNTEAFF. The CDR3 DNA reads as TGTGCCAACCCCTGGGAGTACCTGAACACTGAAGCTTTCTTT. Combining the CDR3 with reference TRBV7-9 and TRBJ1-1 gives the whole variable domain DTGVSQNPRHKITKRGQNVTFRCDPISEHNRLYWYRQTLGQGPEFLTYFQNEAQLEKSRLLSDRFSAERPKGSFSTLEIQRTEQGDSAMYLCANPWEYLNTEAFFGQGTRLTVV.